This TCR beta chain was sequenced for a study of blood T cells in healthy people across ages (dated by TCRdb to about 2015). Context from the whole study: Template switching captured roughly one uniquely barcoded TCR beta cDNA molecule per two T cells in model experiments. To track age-related changes in TCR beta repertoire diversity, the study relied on deep sequencing normalized with unique cDNA molecular identifiers. The donors were divided into four age groups: young (average roughly 17 years), middle-aged (about 39), aged (roughly 60) and long-lived (roughly 82). Donors of different ages were randomly distributed across sequencing lanes to avoid experimental bias. Two additional independent replicas of 1 million unique cDNA reads from the same blood draw were analyzed for two donors (one aged 18 to 29 and one aged 80 or older).

Donors were a few dozen systemically healthy Caucasian individuals from Russia aged 6 to 90 years. Approximately 9.3 milliliters of peripheral blood were drawn from each donor into EDTA-treated Vacutainer tubes. Ficoll-Paque density-gradient centrifugation was used to isolate PBMCs, with at least 7 million obtained per sample. Total RNA, at least 6 micrograms per sample, was extracted from PBMCs with Trizol reagent. For every donor, flow cytometry on a PBMC aliquot measured the percentage of naive CD45RAhigh/CD27high T cells. Libraries were prepared through 5' RACE. TCRdb lists the instrument as Illumina HiSeq 2500. The second PCR ran for roughly 7 to 12 cycles and used a J-beta primer mix along with a sample-barcoded 5' primer. A unique molecular identifier was introduced onto each TCR beta cDNA molecule by a template-switch 5' adaptor carrying 12 random nucleotides. Each sample yielded at least 2.5 million CDR3-containing paired-end reads. First-strand cDNA synthesis was performed from all RNA using the Mint cDNA synthesis kit, with priming by a TRBC-specific oligonucleotide. All cDNA was treated with uracil-DNA glycosylase and then went through a first 18-cycle PCR with the universal primers M1SS and BC2_uni_R. In the original analysis: Normalization of each sample was performed by random selection of 1 million high-quality reads, each carrying a distinct molecular identifier. Reads sharing molecular identifiers were discarded rather than binned into consensus sequences. CDR3 identification, clonotype clustering and error correction used MiTCR with a Q25 quality threshold and the strictest error-elimination algorithm. A nonparametric unseen species model with Euler transformation was used to estimate lower-bound total TCR beta diversity. TCRdb handled the public reads itself, with Q25 trimming in fastp and clone calling in MiXCR, and kept productive beta chains. Identical CDR3 proteins give one entry, which carries the most common genes and DNA. These V and J calls derive from TCRdb rather than the authors' analysis. The sample table records about 1.5 million distinct CDR3 sequences; 35% to 45% of these occur just once. The leading ten clones occupy around 4% of the sample.

The germline ends are 12 bases apart after V is trimmed by 0 bases and J by 7 bases. The germline V gene specifies LGHNA as CDR1 and YSLEER as CDR2. The CDR3 runs 15 residues from the cysteine to the phenylalanine. Just the 45-base CDR3 DNA is kept, in frame starting at base 1. This clonotype was seen a handful of times. The antigen it recognizes is unknown. No clone much larger than this one lies a single base away; base qualities are absent. Findings and caveats that apply to the study as a whole: Compared with the aged group, more naive CD4+ T cells, fewer expanded clones and increased TCR diversity were shown by the long-lived group, suggesting age selection. Observed TCR beta diversity per million T cells fell roughly linearly with age, and a significant reduction was already apparent by age around 36. Conclusive comparison of naive and antigen-experienced compartments was prevented by the profiling of bulk unsorted PBMCs. There was a strong correlation between observed TCR beta diversity and the percentage of naive T cells measured by flow cytometry. Total diversity estimates from one million sequenced T cells were considered lower bounds and underestimates. Because the CMV infection status of the donors was unknown, age-related changes in expanded clonotypes may potentially have been confounded.

The sequence was collected from a woman aged 18-29 years in good health. This receptor chain uses TRBV4-3 and TRBJ1-4; the D gene remains uncertain. Source material: blood. The DNA sequence is TGCGCCAGCAGCCAAGATCGGACCGCATTTGAAAAACTGTTTTTT. Translated, it reads CASSQDRTAFEKLFF.